The 9 T cell receptor beta chains reported below all come from one sample, sequenced in a study of CD8 T cells in Susac syndrome (dated by TCRdb to the late 2010s). Library preparation employed the immunoSEQ multiplex PCR assay. RNA was extracted using the RNeasy kit, and roughly 0.45 to 1 ug of the RNA was reverse transcribed with random hexamers. Using fastp at Q25 and MiXCR, TCRdb reprocessed the public reads and kept productive beta chains. Under each unique CDR3 protein, matching rows form one entry showing the most common genes and DNA. For this sample there are 250,000 to 300,000 distinct CDR3 sequences; approximately 89% appear just once. The ten largest clones represent under 0.2% of the sample. Sequencing was carried out using CD8+ T cells from PBMCs. The receptors derive from a human donor with multiple sclerosis.

The CDR3 region has the DNA TGTGCCAGCAGCTCCGGGACTAGCCGGCTCGACGAGCAGTTCTTC. Amino acids: CASSSGTSRLDEQFF. The genes are TRBV7-3 and TRBJ2-1, with 9 bases that match TRBD2. This CDR3 comprises 15 residues. V was pared by 4 bases and J by 10 bases, with 11 bases of the junction left unmatched. Germline CDR1 and CDR2: SGHTA and FQGTGA.

J is TRBJ2-1 and V is TRBV27; TRBD2 is a possible D gene (6 bases). Germline V CDR1 and CDR2: MNHEY, SMNVEV (reference sequence). The V gene lost 0 bases and the J gene lost 0 bases, with 6 bases spanning the gap. This CDR3 contains 15 residues. The CDR3 DNA reads TGTGCCAGCAGTTTATCGCGGGGCTCCTACAATGAGCAGTTCTTC. Translating it yields CASSLSRGSYNEQFF.

Only one count was recorded for this clonotype. The chain combines TRBV7-9 with TRBJ2-1; 9 bases align to TRBD1. Germline CDR1 is SEHNR and CDR2 is FQNEAQ (reference sequence). V trimming: 2 bases; J trimming: 7 bases; junction bases outside the gene matches: 12. The CDR3 contains 17 residues. The CDR3, as DNA: TGTGCCAGCAGCTTATGGTTGCCGGGACAGGGTGGAAATGAGCAGTTCTTC. Protein: CASSLWLPGQGGNEQFF.

V is TRBV5-6 and J is TRBJ1-2; no clear D. The CDR3 loop spans 15 amino acids. The germline gives CDR1 SGHDT, CDR2 YYEEEE. Trimming shortened V by 1 base and J by 4 bases, and 14 bases separated the two germline ends. DNA for the CDR3: TGTGCCAGCAGCTTGCCAAATCCCCCCTCCTATGGCTACACCTTC. It is translated as CASSLPNPPSYGYTF.

The chain employs TRBV2 and TRBJ2-7; D is ambiguous. V was pared by 10 bases and J by 2 bases, with 12 bases between. The CDR3 consists of 12 residues. Germline V gene data show CDR1 as SNHLY and CDR2 as FYNNEI. The CDR3 DNA is TGTGCCATCCCGGACGGACCCTACGAGCAGTACTTC. It codes for CAIPDGPYEQYF.

The chain joins TRBV6-1 to TRBJ2-5, with 12 positions matching TRBD2. The V gene's germline CDR1 is MNHNS and CDR2 SASEGT. This CDR3 comprises 16 residues. V shed 6 bases, J shed 3 bases, and the junction held 8 bases outside the gene matches. The CDR3 nucleotides are TGTGCCAGCAGCAGTGGACTAGCGGGAACTAAAGAGACCCAGTACTTC. Protein product: CASSSGLAGTKETQYF.

There are many counts of this clonotype. CDR3 in amino acids: CASTPDGEVDEQFF. The CDR3 bases are TGTGCCAGCACCCCAGACGGGGAGGTCGATGAGCAGTTCTTC. The V gene is TRBV9, the J gene TRBJ2-1, with D maybe TRBD2 (6 bases). V lost 6 bases and J lost 8, with 18 bases in between. The germline CDR1 and CDR2 sequences are SGDLS and YYNGEE. The CDR3 loop spans 14 amino acids.

The chain combines TRBV29-1 with TRBJ2-1, with TRBD2 identical over 7 bases. Unmatched junction bases numbered 5, after V lost 6 bases and J lost 6 bases. The germline CDR1 and CDR2 sequences are SQVTM and ANQGSEA. The CDR3 has 12 residues. CDR3: CSVRLAGNEQFF. Here the CDR3 DNA reads TGCAGCGTCAGACTAGCAGGCAATGAGCAGTTCTTC.

The chain uses TRBV20-1 and TRBJ1-1; a possible D gene is TRBD1 (5 bases). The germline CDR1 and CDR2 sequences are DFQATT and SNEGSKA (reference sequence). The CDR3 consists of 13 residues. V was shortened by 5 bases and J by 6 bases, with 16 bases between the two germline ends. The CDR3 reads CSAHDQGWAEAFF. In DNA, the CDR3 is TGCAGTGCTCATGATCAGGGTTGGGCTGAAGCTTTCTTT.